This TCR beta chain was captured by sequencing in a study of blood T cell repertoires in COVID-19 (TCRdb year 2020). With respect to the entire study: Collaborator samples came from the United States, Italy and Spain and covered acute and convalescent phases of COVID-19. The prospective study material was composed of cDNA or gDNA derived from T cells, B-cell-depleted T cells, or PBMCs. Deeply sampled blood TCRbeta repertoires from subjects exposed to, actively infected with, or recovered from COVID-19 were included in the dataset. The repertoires were made available in a free public database intended to serve as a resource for research on the immune response to SARS-CoV-2. The samples were drawn from the first 160 participants of the ongoing ImmuneRACE study and from over 950 subjects provided by 6 global collaborators. A de-identified subject ID, COVID-19 status, age in years and sex were almost always included in the sample metadata. Where HLA class I and class II types were available, the types were taken from metadata supplied by the sample provider, not from assay-based typing.

What the work shows at the level of the full study, not this receptor alone: The quantity of clinical and demographic metadata differed by source and by participant and was supplied without curation.

The immunoSEQ Assay, a bias-controlled multiplex PCR, was used to amplify TCRbeta CDR3 regions from genomic DNA. The original methods were these. The number of nucleated cells in each sample was estimated by amplification of reference gene primers within the assay. To quantify the absolute abundance of each unique TCRbeta CDR3 rearrangement, sequence reads were collapsed and filtered. For each sample, productive Simpson clonality was calculated as the square root of Simpson's diversity index across productive rearrangements. TCRdb took this table from immuneACCESS and kept in-frame rearrangements with V and J called. Such tables lack part of the clones; where checked against another copy, unresolved V genes explain under half of the gap, and the rest is unexplained. From that table come the V and J calls and clone size; the DNA was used to work out D and trimming. This sample has more than 65,000 clones in its table, and roughly 82% of those were observed once. The ten largest clones take up about an eighth of the sample.

Note on this clone: Its antigen is currently not known. Within one base of it there is no much larger clone, and no base qualities were kept.

The collaborating institutions used their own protocols to collect whole blood in K2EDTA tubes. For TCRbeta analysis, collaborators shipped samples as frozen whole blood, isolated PBMCs, or DNA extracted from either of those sample types. The germline V gene gives CDR1 as MNHEY and CDR2 as SVGAGI. The CDR3 goes from the cysteine to the phenylalanine over 12 residues. Only the CDR3 region is kept as DNA, spanning 36 bases read in frame from base 1. Trimming costs V 2 bases and J 8 bases, and their ends lie 9 bases apart. The sample taken for sequencing was peripheral blood. The V gene is TRBV6-5 and the J gene is TRBJ1-2; TRBD1 is possibly the D segment (6 matching bases). This TCR was sampled from a woman of 80 years or more with acute or convalescent COVID-19. This receptor has the CDR3 CASSYGGEGYTF. The DNA sequence is as follows: TGTGCCAGCAGTTACGGGGGCGAAGGCTACACCTTC.